The entry below gives a single T cell receptor beta chain sequence along with its context. Its specificity is not known. These data originate in a study of shared clonotypes between healthy human individuals. Study-level background: Donors had three CD4 naive, three CD4 memory, two CD8 naive and one CD8 memory plate apiece.

Profiled with immunoSEQ multiplex PCR; TCRdb holds only in-frame clones, not every one. The table lists about 2.4 million clones, more than 85% of them singletons. Whole-study findings and limits: The sharing of 4% to 5.5% of naive CD4 clonotypes was seen across several donors.

This TCR derives from a man younger than 35 in good health. Some clones in this sample may be carry-over from other donors' samples. Sequenced sample: naive CD4+ T cells from PBMCs. Subset meaning: CD45RA+ positively selected.

CDR3 amino acids: CSVARRLAGENEQFF. The CDR3 DNA reads as TGCAGCGTTGCAAGGCGGCTAGCGGGAGAGAATGAGCAGTTCTTC. V is TRBV29-1 and J is TRBJ2-1; TRBD2 aligns across 10 bases. CDR1 and CDR2 from the germline V gene are SQVTM and ANQGSEA. The CDR3 spans 15 residues. Trimming at V came to 4 bases and at J to 7 bases, leaving 10 bases not matched to a gene.